This TCR beta chain was captured by sequencing in a study of blood T cell repertoires in COVID-19. Study-wide context: The United States, Italy and Spain were the sources of the acute and convalescent COVID-19 samples.

Germline CDR1 SNHLY, CDR2 FYNNEI. Trimming at V came to 2 bases and at J to 0 bases, leaving 8 bases not matched to a gene. The CDR3 totals 18 residues. Method: immunoSEQ multiplex PCR; TCRdb's copy keeps in-frame clones and lacks some. The profile covers about 240,000 clones, with approximately 78% appearing a single time and roughly an eighth taken by the ten largest. The gene calls are TRBV2 and TRBJ1-4; 8 bases line up with TRBD1. The source is an older woman with active or convalescent COVID-19. The sequenced sample was peripheral blood. CDR3 loop: CASSERRTGPATNEKLFF. The CDR3 nucleotides read TGTGCCAGCAGTGAAAGAAGGACAGGGCCTGCAACTAATGAAAAACTGTTTTTT.